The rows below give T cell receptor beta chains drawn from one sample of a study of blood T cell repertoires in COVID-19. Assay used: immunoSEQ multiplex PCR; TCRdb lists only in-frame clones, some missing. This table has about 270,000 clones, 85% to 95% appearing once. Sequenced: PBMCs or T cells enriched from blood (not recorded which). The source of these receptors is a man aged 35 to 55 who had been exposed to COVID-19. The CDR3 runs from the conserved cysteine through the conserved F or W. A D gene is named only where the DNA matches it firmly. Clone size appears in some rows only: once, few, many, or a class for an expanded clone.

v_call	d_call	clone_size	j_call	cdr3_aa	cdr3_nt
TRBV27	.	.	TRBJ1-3	CASTRDTSSGNTIYF	TGTGCCAGCACCCGGGACACCAGCTCTGGAAACACCATATATTTT
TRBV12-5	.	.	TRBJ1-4	CASGSLDGEKLFF	TGTGCTAGTGGTTCCCTAGACGGTGAAAAACTGTTTTTT
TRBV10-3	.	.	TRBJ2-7	CAISESDSLEEQYF	TGTGCCATCAGTGAGTCTGACTCCCTAGAGGAGCAGTACTTC
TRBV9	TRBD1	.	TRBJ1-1	CASSAGQGGTEAFF	TGTGCCAGCAGCGCCGGACAGGGTGGCACTGAAGCTTTCTTT
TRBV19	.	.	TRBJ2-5	CASSIERGGAETQYF	TGTGCCAGTAGTATAGAGAGAGGGGGAGCAGAGACCCAGTACTTC
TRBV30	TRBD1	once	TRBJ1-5	CAWADRSRQPQHF	TGTGCCTGGGCGGACAGGTCCAGACAGCCCCAGCATTTT
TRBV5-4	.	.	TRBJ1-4	CASSLGLPRTANEKLFF	TGTGCCAGCAGCTTGGGTCTCCCGAGAACGGCTAATGAAAAACTGTTTTTT
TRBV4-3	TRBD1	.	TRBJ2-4	CASSDRDRGNIQYF	TGCGCCAGCAGCGACCGGGACAGGGGAAACATTCAGTACTTC
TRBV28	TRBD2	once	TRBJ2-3	CASSQTSRDTQYF	TGTGCCAGCAGTCAGACTAGCCGAGATACGCAGTATTTT
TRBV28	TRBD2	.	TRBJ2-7	CASSTVLAGVYEQYF	TGTGCCAGCAGTACGGTTCTAGCGGGAGTCTACGAGCAGTACTTC
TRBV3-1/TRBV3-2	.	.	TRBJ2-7	CASSQDGHEQYF	TGTGCCAGCAGCCAAGATGGCCACGAGCAGTACTTC
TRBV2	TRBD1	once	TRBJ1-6	CASARDRVNSPLHF	TGTGCCAGCGCGAGAGACAGGGTAAATTCACCCCTCCACTTT
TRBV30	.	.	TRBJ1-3	CAWGLAGNTIYF	TGTGCCTGGGGGTTAGCTGGAAACACCATATATTTT
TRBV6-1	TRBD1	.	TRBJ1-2	CASSEGTGGTGYTF	TGTGCCAGCAGTGAAGGGACAGGGGGAACGGGCTACACCTTC
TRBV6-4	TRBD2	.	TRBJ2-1	CASSDSIAGGEQFF	TGTGCCAGCAGTGACTCGATAGCGGGAGGTGAGCAGTTCTTC
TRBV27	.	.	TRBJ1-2	CASSFYQGNGYTF	TGTGCCAGCAGTTTTTACCAGGGGAATGGCTACACCTTC
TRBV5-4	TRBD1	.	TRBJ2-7	CASSLSPGQGTYEQYF	TGTGCCAGCAGCTTGTCTCCGGGACAGGGGACCTACGAGCAGTACTTC
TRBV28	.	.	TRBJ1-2	CASSFGLFGYTF	TGTGCCAGCAGTTTTGGGCTCTTTGGCTACACCTTC
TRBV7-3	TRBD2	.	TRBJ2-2	CASSFSGVTGELFF	TGTGCCAGCAGCTTTAGCGGGGTCACCGGGGAGCTGTTTTTT
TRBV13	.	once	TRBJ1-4	CASSPRATNEKLFF	TGTGCCAGCAGCCCCAGGGCAACTAATGAAAAACTGTTTTTT
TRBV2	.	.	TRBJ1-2	CASSESLGRYGYTF	TGTGCCAGCAGTGAAAGTCTGGGGCGTTATGGCTACACCTTC
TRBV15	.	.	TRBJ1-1	CATSRDLGGTEAFF	TGTGCCACCAGCAGAGATCTGGGGGGCACTGAAGCTTTCTTT
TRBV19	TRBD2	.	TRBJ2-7	CASSELAGGGEQYF	TGTGCCAGTAGTGAGCTAGCGGGAGGAGGCGAGCAGTACTTC
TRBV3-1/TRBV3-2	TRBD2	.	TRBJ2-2	CASSQATSGMGPLRLFF	TGTGCCAGCAGCCAAGCGACTAGCGGAATGGGCCCTTTAAGGCTGTTTTTT
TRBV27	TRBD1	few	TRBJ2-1	CASSLLGQGNNEQFF	TGTGCCAGCAGTTTATTGGGACAGGGAAACAATGAGCAGTTCTTC
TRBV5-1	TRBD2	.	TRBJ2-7	CASSLGLAVISYEQYF	TGCGCCAGCAGCTTGGGGCTAGCGGTCATCTCCTACGAGCAGTACTTC
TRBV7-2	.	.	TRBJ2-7	CASSFFGGDYEQYF	TGTGCCAGCAGCTTTTTCGGAGGGGACTACGAGCAGTACTTC
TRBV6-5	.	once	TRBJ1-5	CASSYARGPQHF	TGTGCCAGCAGTTACGCCCGGGGGCCCCAGCATTTT
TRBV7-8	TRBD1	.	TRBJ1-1	CASIENTGGRANTEAFF	TGTGCCAGCATCGAAAATACAGGGGGTAGGGCGAACACTGAAGCTTTCTTT
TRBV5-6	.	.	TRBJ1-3	CASSLGGGNSGNTIYF	TGTGCCAGCAGCTTAGGTGGCGGAAACTCTGGAAACACCATATATTTT
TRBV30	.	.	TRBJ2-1	CAWRSLRSYNEQFF	TGTGCCTGGAGGAGCCTCAGGTCCTACAATGAGCAGTTCTTC
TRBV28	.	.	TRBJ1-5	CASTSGSNQPQHF	TGTGCCAGCACCTCGGGAAGCAATCAGCCCCAGCATTTT
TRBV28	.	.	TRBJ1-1	CASSPPTQVNTEAFF	TGTGCCAGCAGTCCCCCTACCCAGGTGAACACTGAAGCTTTCTTT
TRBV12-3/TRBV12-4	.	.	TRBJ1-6	CASCRVNNSPLHF	TGTGCCAGCTGCCGGGTCAATAATTCACCCCTCCACTTT
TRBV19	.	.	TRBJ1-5	CASSIVGSGEPQHF	TGTGCCAGTAGTATTGTGGGTTCCGGGGAGCCCCAGCATTTT
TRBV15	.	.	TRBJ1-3	CATSSRESDRGNTIYF	TGTGCCACCAGCAGTCGAGAGAGCGACAGGGGAAACACCATATATTTT
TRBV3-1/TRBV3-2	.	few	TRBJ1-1	CASSRLPLRSMNTEAFF	TGTGCCAGCAGCCGCCTACCCTTGAGGAGCATGAACACTGAAGCTTTCTTT
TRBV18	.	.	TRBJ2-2	CASSRNTNTGELFF	TGTGCCAGCTCCCGTAATACGAACACCGGGGAGCTGTTTTTT
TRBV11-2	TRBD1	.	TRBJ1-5	CASSPGTGVAQPQHF	TGTGCCAGCAGCCCCGGGACAGGGGTTGCTCAGCCCCAGCATTTT